This T cell receptor beta chain derives from a study of T cell responses to AZD1222 COVID-19 vaccine. On this clone itself: Its antigen is unidentified.

V shed 3 bases, J shed 0 bases, and the junction held 4 bases outside the gene matches. Germline CDR1 and CDR2: KGHSH and LQKENI. This CDR3 is 16 amino acids long. Study-wide points: Repertoires were obtained solely post-peak T cell response. Unmutated regions of variants are reportedly targeted by nearly half of spike-specific TCRs.

Using immunoSEQ multiplex PCR, the repertoire was profiled, and TCRdb retains in-frame clones only, with some absent. The sample lists 150,000 to 200,000 clones, around 90% occurring once. The specimen was peripheral blood, collected 28 days after the second AZD1222 dose. This receptor was obtained from an adult who received the AZD1222 COVID-19 vaccine. This sequence joins TRBV18 and TRBJ2-1, with TRBD1 matching over 8 bases. The DNA for the CDR3 is TGTGCCAGCTCACCGTCGACAGGGGTCTCCTACAATGAGCAGTTCTTC. Translated, it gives CASSPSTGVSYNEQFF.